This T cell receptor (beta chain) was recovered during a study of blood T cell repertoires in COVID-19 (dated by TCRdb to 2018 to 2021). General notes on the study: Samples covering the acute and convalescent phases of COVID-19 were provided by collaborators in the United States, Italy and Spain. Where available, HLA class I and class II types were obtained from metadata supplied by the sample provider rather than from assay-based typing. A de-identified subject ID, COVID-19 status, age in years and sex were almost always included in the sample metadata. Deeply sampled blood TCRbeta repertoires from subjects exposed to, actively infected with, or recovered from COVID-19 were included in the dataset. The samples were drawn from two sources: the first 160 participants of the ongoing ImmuneRACE study, and 1,200 or so subjects contributed by 6 global collaborators. The repertoires were released in a freely available public database meant as a resource for research on the immune response to SARS-CoV-2. The prospective study material was composed of cDNA or gDNA derived from T cells, B-cell-depleted T cells, or PBMCs. The paper as a whole reports these results and caveats: The quantity of clinical and demographic metadata differed by source and by participant and was supplied without curation.

TCRbeta CDR3 regions were amplified from genomic DNA using the immunoSEQ Assay, a bias-controlled multiplex PCR. The paper's data handling went like this. Within the assay, amplification of reference gene primers was used to estimate how many nucleated cells each sample contained. Sequence reads were collapsed and filtered to measure the absolute abundance of every unique TCRbeta CDR3 rearrangement. For each sample, productive Simpson clonality was calculated by taking the square root of Simpson's diversity index across productive rearrangements. TCRdb mirrors the immuneACCESS table, restricted to in-frame sequences. Some clones are absent from its copies; in checked studies, under half trace to an unresolved V gene, and the reason for the others is unknown. The V and J calls and the clone size are those of that table, but D and trimming were determined from the DNA. For this sample there are 88,000 or so clones; roughly 83% appear just once. 24% of the sample is in the top ten clones.

Collaborating institutions collected whole blood in K2EDTA tubes following their own protocols. For TCRbeta analysis, collaborator samples were shipped as frozen whole blood, as isolated PBMCs, or as DNA extracted from either sample type. This clone was detected only once. Its target antigen remains unknown. There are no base qualities to consult, and no much larger clone falls within one base. Trimming costs V 2 bases and J 5 bases, and their ends lie 12 bases apart. Inclusive of the bounding cysteine and phenylalanine, the CDR3 is 14 residues long. Only CDR3 DNA is held: 42 bases, read in frame from base 1. The CDR1 and CDR2 encoded by the germline V gene are MNHNS and SASEGT.

This receptor was obtained from a human donor in a cohort sampled during active COVID-19. Sequenced: peripheral blood. Rearrangement joined TRBV6-1 to TRBJ2-5; a weak D assignment points to TRBD1 (5 bases agree). The CDR3 has the sequence CASSEPGFGETQYF. The DNA sequence follows: TGTGCCAGCAGTGAACCAGGGTTTGGTGAGACCCAGTACTTC.